The 28 T cell receptor beta chains in this list originate from one sample, sequenced in a study of T cell repertoires in cytomegalovirus infection (dated 2019 in TCRdb). Sequencing used an Illumina HiSeq 1500. Starting from the raw public reads, TCRdb applied fastp trimming at Q25, assembled clones with MiXCR and retained in-frame beta chains. All rows with the same CDR3 protein become a single entry with the most common DNA and genes. The sample records about 260,000 distinct CDR3 sequences, over 8% of which are singletons. About 15% of the sample rests with the top ten. Input material: PBMCs. These receptors were obtained from a human donor in good health (CMV status not recorded). Some clones in this sample may be carry-over from other donors' samples.

This chain uses TRBV6-6 with TRBJ1-1; D is perhaps TRBD1 (6 bases). This CDR3 is 13 amino acids long. V was cut by 5 bases and J by 6 bases, with 13 bases left in between. The germline CDR1 and CDR2 sequences are MNHNY and SVGAGI (reference sequence). CDR3 sequence (DNA): TGTGCCAGCAGTACCGACAGGCCCCCTGAAGCTTTCTTT. This encodes CASSTDRPPEAFF.

This clonotype occurred many times. CDR3 protein: CASSSQREGSYEQYF. CDR3 DNA sequence: TGTGCCAGCAGCTCCCAGCGGGAGGGATCCTACGAGCAGTACTTC. The J gene is TRBJ2-7, the V gene TRBV7-2, with 10 bases fitting TRBD2. This CDR3 is 15 amino acids long. CDR1 and CDR2 from the germline V gene are SGHTA and FQGNSA. The V segment lost 4 bases and the J segment 1 base; nucleotides outside the gene matches: 4.

CDR3 nucleotide sequence: TGTGCCAGCTCACCAATCGCGACGGGTAATGCCTTGAGCAATCAGCCCCAGCATTTT. This gives the protein CASSPIATGNALSNQPQHF. This sequence joins TRBV18 and TRBJ1-5, with D unresolved. Germline V CDR1 and CDR2: KGHSH, LQKENI. V was trimmed by 2 bases and J by 1 base, leaving 21 bases between them. This CDR3 region has 19 residues.

V usage is TRBV7-6 and J usage is TRBJ2-5, with a possible D match to TRBD2 (5 bases). The CDR3 spans 15 residues. Germline CDR1 reads SGHVS; CDR2 reads FNYEAQ. V dropped 1 base and J dropped 0 bases, with 9 bases sitting between them. The CDR3 DNA is TGTGCCAGCAGCTTAGTTTTGACTAACCAAGAGACCCAGTACTTC. This gives the protein CASSLVLTNQETQYF.

This clonotype came up a few times. The chain uses TRBV7-2 and TRBJ1-1, with 9 positions matching TRBD1. This CDR3 spans 16 amino acids. Germline CDR1 is SGHTA and CDR2 is FQGNSA. V lost 6 bases to trimming and J lost 6 bases; unmatched junction nucleotides: 14. Here the CDR3 reads CASRLNSGTGKAEAFF. CDR3 in DNA: TGTGCCAGCAGACTAAACAGTGGGACAGGGAAAGCTGAAGCTTTCTTT.

The sample holds a few counts of this clonotype. V is TRBV6-1 and J is TRBJ1-2, with D uncertain. Trimming stripped 6 bases from V and 1 base from J, with 21 bases between. The CDR3 covers 17 residues. Germline CDR1 reads MNHNS; CDR2 reads SASEGT. The CDR3 sequence: CASSLLGSGAVNYGYTF. The CDR3 DNA reads TGTGCCAGCAGCCTACTGGGTTCGGGTGCAGTTAACTATGGCTACACCTTC.

This clonotype has at least ten counts. The chain carries TRBV7-9 and TRBJ1-5, with D possibly matching TRBD1 (6 bases). From germline, CDR1 is SEHNR and CDR2 FQNEAQ (reference sequence). Trimming removed 3 bases at V and 0 bases at J, with 12 bases between. This CDR3 spans 16 amino acids. The CDR3 sequence: CASSFRGLYSNQPQHF. The CDR3, as DNA: TGTGCCAGCAGCTTTCGGGGGCTGTATAGCAATCAGCCCCAGCATTTT.

The chain is built from TRBV29-1 and TRBJ1-5, with 8 bases aligning to TRBD1. The trim removed 5 bases at V and 1 base at J, leaving 7 bases unmatched. The germline gives CDR1 SQVTM, CDR2 ANQGSEA. This CDR3 has 15 amino acids. CDR3 DNA sequence: TGCAGCGTTCTAGTGACAGGGGCAAGCAATCAGCCCCAGCATTTT. Translating gives CSVLVTGASNQPQHF.

There are many counts of this clonotype. The gene calls are TRBV7-2 and TRBJ1-6; the D gene is possibly TRBD1 (5 bases). The V end lost 6 bases, the J end lost 10 bases, and 13 bases lay between the germline ends. CDR1 and CDR2 from the germline V gene are SGHTA and FQGNSA. The CDR3 totals 13 residues. The CDR3 loop is CASRGEVWSPLHF. In nucleotides, the CDR3 is TGTGCCAGCAGAGGGGAGGTTTGGTCACCCCTCCACTTT.

Ten or more counts support this clonotype. This chain links TRBV28 with TRBJ1-1; D perhaps matches TRBD1 (6 bases). Trimming stripped 6 bases from V and 0 bases from J, with 11 bases between. In germline, CDR1 is MDHEN, CDR2 SYDVKM. The CDR3 length is 14 residues. CDR3 DNA: TGTGCCAGCAGAATTGGGGGCTTGAACACTGAAGCTTTCTTT. This gives the protein CASRIGGLNTEAFF.

In this sample, this clonotype turned up many times. The chain carries TRBV7-2 and TRBJ2-7, with 8 bases matching TRBD2. The germline gives CDR1 SGHTA, CDR2 FQGNSA. V trimming: 2 bases; J trimming: 10 bases; junction bases outside the gene matches: 13. This CDR3 region has 15 residues. The CDR3 sequence is CASSLSSSGRVVQYF. The CDR3 DNA follows: TGTGCCAGCAGCTTAAGCTCTAGCGGGCGGGTTGTACAGTACTTC.

Points on this clonotype: This clone may be a read error of a much larger clone one base away. The chain is built from TRBV7-8 and TRBJ1-2; D is ambiguous. Per the germline V gene, CDR1 is SGHVS and CDR2 is FQNEAQ. The CDR3 runs 11 residues. CDR3 DNA sequence: TGTGCCAGCAGCCCACTGCTTGGCTGCACCTTC. It encodes CASSPLLGCTF. Based on the CDR3 plus reference TRBV7-8 and TRBJ1-2, the full variable domain is GAGVSQSPRYKVAKRGQDVALRCDPISGHVSLFWYQQALGQGPEFLTYFQNEAQLDKSGLPSDRFFAERPEGSVSTLKIQRTQQEDSAVYLCASSPLLGCTFGSGTRLTVV.

This clonotype was seen a handful of times. The V call is TRBV6-2 or TRBV6-3, the J call TRBJ2-3; the match to TRBD2 covers 7 bases. V was pared by 2 bases and J by 3 bases, with 5 bases of the junction left unmatched. The CDR3 sequence is 15 residues long. Looked up from germline, CDR1 is MNHEY and CDR2 is SVGEGT. CDR3 bases: TGTGCCAGCAGTTACGCCGGACTAGGTACAGATACGCAGTATTTT. Translating gives CASSYAGLGTDTQYF.

The V call is TRBV20-1, the J call TRBJ2-5, with 9 bases fitting TRBD2. In germline, CDR1 is DFQATT, CDR2 SNEGSKA (reference sequence). The V gene end was trimmed by 3 bases and the J gene end by 8 bases; junction bases not matched to a gene: 16. The CDR3 spans 16 residues. CDR3 in DNA: TGCAGTGCTAGCCCGGGGGCGGGAGGGCCCGCCGAAACCCAGTACTTC. Its translation: CSASPGAGGPAETQYF.

The table lists this clonotype with a few counts. V is TRBV12-3 or TRBV12-4 and J is TRBJ1-1; D is unresolved. Trimming took 5 bases from V and 0 from J, leaving 10 bases between them. There are 14 residues in the CDR3. Here the CDR3 reads CASSPSPVNTEAFF. The CDR3 region has the DNA TGTGCCAGCAGTCCCTCACCTGTGAACACTGAAGCTTTCTTT.

This clonotype came up many times. The genes are TRBV5-6 and TRBJ2-2; weak D call: TRBD1 (5 bases). Per the germline V gene, CDR1 is SGHDT and CDR2 is YYEEEE. CDR3 length: 17 amino acids. V lost 0 bases to trimming and J lost 8 bases, with 20 bases between them. The CDR3 DNA reads as TGTGCCAGCAGCTTGGTCCAGGGAAGGGTCACGCCGGGGGAGCTGTTTTTT. Protein product: CASSLVQGRVTPGELFF.

This clonotype has at least ten counts. The chain couples TRBV7-2 to TRBJ2-6; TRBD1 is a possible D gene (5 bases). Trimming shortened V by 0 bases and J by 2 bases, and 8 bases separated the two germline ends. The germline gives CDR1 SGHTA, CDR2 FQGNSA. The CDR3 length is 16 residues. The CDR3 coding sequence is TGTGCCAGCAGCTTAGCTAGGGGTGCTGGGGCCAACGTCCTGACTTTC. Translation: CASSLARGAGANVLTF.

This clonotype came up a few times. The V gene is TRBV13, the J gene TRBJ2-7; D is ambiguous. Trimming pared 4 bases from V and 7 bases from J, leaving 17 bases between. Germline V gene sequence: CDR1 PRHDT, CDR2 FYEKMQ (reference sequence). The CDR3 contains 14 residues. CDR3: CASSYGPLSEEQYF. For the CDR3, the DNA is TGTGCCAGCAGCTACGGACCCCTCTCTGAGGAGCAGTACTTC.

In its sample, this clonotype was seen many times. The chain is built from TRBV28 and TRBJ1-2; D is undetermined. The CDR3 has 12 amino acids. The V gene's germline CDR1 is MDHEN and CDR2 SYDVKM. This CDR3 reads CATSPSNYGYTF. The CDR3 DNA reads as TGTGCAACCTCACCCTCTAACTATGGCTACACCTTC.

This clonotype was counted many times. The CDR3 reads CASSRPGLADNEQFF. CDR3 coding DNA: TGTGCCAGCAGCCGTCCCGGACTAGCGGACAATGAGCAGTTCTTC. J is TRBJ2-1 and V is TRBV7-6; 10 nucleotides agree with TRBD2. Per germline, CDR1 SGHVS and CDR2 FNYEAQ. This CDR3 region has 15 residues. The V gene end was trimmed by 5 bases and the J gene end by 5 bases; junction bases not matched to a gene: 6.

This clonotype was found a few times. This rearrangement joins TRBV10-2 to TRBJ1-5, with D perhaps matching TRBD1 (5 bases). The germline CDR1 and CDR2 sequences are WSHSY and SAAADI. Trimming removed 4 bases from V and 6 bases from J, with 16 bases in between. The length of the CDR3 is 15 residues. The CDR3 coding sequence is TGCGCCAGCAGTGTGACAGCGGACTCCAGTCAGCCCCAGCATTTT. This codes for CASSVTADSSQPQHF.

This clonotype occurred a few times. The chain joins TRBV27 to TRBJ1-2; D unresolved. The CDR3 contains 14 residues. Trimming shortened V by 2 bases and J by 2 bases, and 9 bases separated the two germline ends. In germline, CDR1 is MNHEY, CDR2 SMNVEV (reference sequence). The DNA for the CDR3 is TGTGCCAGCAGTTTAAATCGCCTGAACTATGGCTACACCTTC. Encoded protein: CASSLNRLNYGYTF.

V usage is TRBV28 and J usage is TRBJ2-7, with D tentatively TRBD1 (5 bases). The CDR3 is made up of 11 amino acids. V shed 8 bases and J shed 2 bases, with 7 bases lying between them. Germline CDR1 reads MDHEN; CDR2 reads SYDVKM. CDR3 DNA sequence: TGTGCCAGCCAGGGCACCTACGAGCAGTACTTC. It encodes CASQGTYEQYF.

This clonotype was detected many times. One end of the junction fails to match germline, which may point to a read error. The J gene is TRBJ1-1, the V gene TRBV12-3 or TRBV12-4; TRBD1 might be the D (5 bases). The CDR3 totals 13 residues. The CDR3 nucleotides read TGTGCCAGCAGCTTAGCGGGGGGGACTGAAGCTTTCTTT. Translating gives CASSLAGGTEAFF.

Many counts were recorded for this clonotype. V is TRBV11-2 and J is TRBJ2-5; no clear D. Trimming pared 1 base from V and 5 bases from J, leaving 8 bases between. Germline CDR1 SGHAT, CDR2 FQNNGV. This CDR3 has 13 amino acids. The CDR3 bases are TGTGCCAGCAGCTTAGCTTTACGGGAGACCCAGTACTTC. This translates into CASSLALRETQYF.

This clonotype was observed at least ten times. The J gene is TRBJ2-7, the V gene TRBV14; 9 bases match TRBD1. Germline V CDR1 and CDR2: SGHDN, FVKESK. The ends lost 2 bases at V and 4 bases at J; junction bases unmatched: 6. The CDR3 contains 15 residues. CDR3 nucleotide sequence: TGTGCCAGCAGCCAATTGGACAGGGGAAGATACGAGCAGTACTTC. Encoded protein: CASSQLDRGRYEQYF.

This clonotype appeared once. The V gene is TRBV28, the J gene TRBJ1-3; the match to TRBD1 covers 8 bases. Trimming removed 1 base from V and 7 bases from J; junction bases left unmatched: 3. The CDR3 consists of 14 residues. Germline values: CDR1 MDHEN, CDR2 SYDVKM. The CDR3 protein is CASSLSAGGNTIYF. The CDR3, as DNA: TGTGCCAGCAGTTTATCGGCAGGGGGCAACACCATATATTTT.

V and J are TRBV6-2 or TRBV6-3 and TRBJ1-5, with D tentatively TRBD1 (5 bases). Per the germline V gene, CDR1 is MNHEY and CDR2 is SVGEGT. This CDR3 has 15 residues. V lost 3 bases and J lost 2, with 11 bases in between. For the CDR3, the DNA is TGTGCCAGCAGTTATTCTGCCAGGGGCAATCAGCCCCAGCATTTT. This sequence encodes CASSYSARGNQPQHF.